This TCR beta chain was recorded in a study of T cell repertoires in cytomegalovirus infection. Across the whole study: Both CMV infection and a matching HLA type were indicated by public TCR beta signatures. Regarding the study as a whole: Cumulative frequency (of public TCR beta family members) identified carriers of CMV plus the relevant HLA. HLA-C-restricted TCR beta clonotypes specific for CMV led the ex vivo response.

About this clonotype itself: Its antigen is unidentified.

MiXCR was run by TCRdb on the reads, yielding one entry per CDR3 protein. The sample records 250,000 to 300,000 distinct CDR3 sequences, about 25% being singletons. This TCR came from a human donor in good health (CMV status not recorded). Some clones in this sample may be carry-over from other donors' samples. The sample was PBMCs.

This chain's CDR3 is CASSLRGSNADTQYF. Written as DNA, the CDR3 is TGTGCCAGCAGCCTCCGGGGCTCCAACGCAGATACGCAGTATTTT. The chain has TRBV12-3 or TRBV12-4 and TRBJ2-3; possibly TRBD1 or TRBD2 for D (5 bases each). V lost 6 bases, J lost 4 bases, and 17 bases lay in between. This CDR3 has 15 residues.